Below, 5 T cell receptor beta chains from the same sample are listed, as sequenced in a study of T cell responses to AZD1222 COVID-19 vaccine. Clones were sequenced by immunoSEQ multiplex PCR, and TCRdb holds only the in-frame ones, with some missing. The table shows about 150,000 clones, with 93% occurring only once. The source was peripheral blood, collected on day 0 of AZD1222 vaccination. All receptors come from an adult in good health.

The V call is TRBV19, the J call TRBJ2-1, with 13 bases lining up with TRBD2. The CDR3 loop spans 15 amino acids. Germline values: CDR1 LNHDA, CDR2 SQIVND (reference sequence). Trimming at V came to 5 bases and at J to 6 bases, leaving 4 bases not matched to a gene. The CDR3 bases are TGTGCCAGTAGTGAGGGACTAGCGGGAACCAATGAGCAGTTCTTC. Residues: CASSEGLAGTNEQFF.

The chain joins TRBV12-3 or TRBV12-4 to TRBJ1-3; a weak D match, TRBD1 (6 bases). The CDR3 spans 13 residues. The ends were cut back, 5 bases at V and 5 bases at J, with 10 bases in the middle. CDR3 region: CASSRQGRNTIYF. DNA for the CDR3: TGTGCCAGCAGTCGTCAGGGGAGAAACACCATATATTTT.

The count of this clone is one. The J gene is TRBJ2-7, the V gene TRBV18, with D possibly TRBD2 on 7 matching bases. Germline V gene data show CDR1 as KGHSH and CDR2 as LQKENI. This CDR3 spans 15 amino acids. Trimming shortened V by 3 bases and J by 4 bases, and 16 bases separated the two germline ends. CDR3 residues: CASSPWGGALYEQYF. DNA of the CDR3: TGTGCCAGCTCACCTTGGGGGGGGGCCTTGTACGAGCAGTACTTC.

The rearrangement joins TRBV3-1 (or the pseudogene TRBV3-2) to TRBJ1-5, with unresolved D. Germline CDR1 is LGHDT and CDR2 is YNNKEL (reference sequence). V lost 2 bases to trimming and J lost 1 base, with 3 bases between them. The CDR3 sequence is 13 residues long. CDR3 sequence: CASSQQSNQPQHF. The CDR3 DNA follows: TGTGCCAGCAGCCAACAAAGCAATCAGCCCCAGCATTTT.

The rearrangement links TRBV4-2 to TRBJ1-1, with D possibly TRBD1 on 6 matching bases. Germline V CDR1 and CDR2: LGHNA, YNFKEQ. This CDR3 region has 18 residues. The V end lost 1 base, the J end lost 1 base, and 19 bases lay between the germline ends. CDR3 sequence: CASSQVSRGEGKNTEAFF. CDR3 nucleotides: TGTGCCAGCAGCCAAGTTAGCAGGGGAGAGGGAAAGAACACTGAAGCTTTCTTT.